The present T cell receptor (beta chain) was sequenced within a study of blood T cell repertoires in COVID-19. Study-wide context: The study drew acute and convalescent COVID-19 samples from the United States, Italy and Spain. T cells, B-cell-depleted T cells, or PBMCs provided the cDNA or gDNA that served as material.

The CDR3 spans 14 residues. Trimming at V came to 4 bases and at J to 5 bases, leaving 5 bases not matched to a gene. Germline loops: CDR1 SGHRS, CDR2 YFSETQ. The table lists this clone with a count of one. The protocol was immunoSEQ multiplex PCR, while the TCRdb copy is restricted to in-frame clones and leaves out a portion. The sample carries 40,000 to 60,000 clones, about 85% recorded once. Sequenced material: peripheral blood. The chain employs TRBV5-1 and TRBJ1-4, with 7 bases that match TRBD1. The sequence was obtained from a middle-aged man with active COVID-19. In DNA form, the CDR3 reads TGCGCCAGCAGCATCGGGACAGAAAATGAAAAACTGTTTTTT. Its protein product is CASSIGTENEKLFF.